The 25 T cell receptor beta chains below all came from one sample that was sequenced in a study of T cell changes during pregnancy in multiple sclerosis. Some clones are missing from TCRdb's copy, which holds only in-frame ones; the method was immunoSEQ multiplex PCR. Of around 57,000 clones listed, 80% to 90% are singletons. The specimen was peripheral blood, collected in the first trimester of pregnancy. All receptors derive from a female donor with multiple sclerosis, enrolled in a pregnancy study.

This chain connects TRBV2 to TRBJ1-2; the D gene is possibly TRBD1 (5 bases). V lost 6 bases and J lost 3, with 17 bases in between. CDR1 is SNHLY, CDR2 FYNNEI, per germline. This CDR3 has 15 amino acids. In nucleotides, the CDR3 is TGTGCCAGCAGGGCACAGGCCGCCTTTGACTATGGCTACACCTTC. Amino acids: CASRAQAAFDYGYTF.

The chain employs TRBV5-5 and TRBJ2-7; 10 nucleotides agree with TRBD2. This CDR3 is 15 amino acids long. Per germline, CDR1 SGHKS and CDR2 YYEKEE (reference sequence). V shed 1 base and J 4 bases; nucleotides not matched to a gene: 5. DNA of the CDR3: TGTGCCAGCAGCTTGATAAGCGGGGGGGTTTACGAGCAGTACTTC. This encodes CASSLISGGVYEQYF.

The chain links TRBV19 to TRBJ2-1, with 7 bases that match TRBD2. J was trimmed by 9 bases and V by 11 bases; bases with no gene match: 22. Looked up from germline, CDR1 is LNHDA and CDR2 is SQIVND (reference sequence). There are 16 residues in the CDR3. The CDR3 region has the DNA TGTGCCTCAACTAGGGTTGGCGGGGGACCGTTCGGTGAGCAGTTCTTC. This codes for CASTRVGGGPFGEQFF.

This sequence joins TRBV9 and TRBJ1-2; possible D gene TRBD1, 6 bases. This CDR3 is built from 13 residues. Germline V gene lookup returns CDR1 SGDLS and CDR2 YYNGEE. Trimming shortened V by 4 bases and J by 3 bases, and 10 bases separated the two germline ends. The CDR3 reads CASSLRTDYGYTF. The CDR3 DNA follows: TGTGCCAGCAGCCTACGGACAGACTATGGCTACACCTTC. Looking up the rest from reference TRBV9 and TRBJ1-2 gives the full variable domain: DSGVTQTPKHLITATGQRVTLRCSPRSGDLSVYWYQQSLDQGLQFLIQYYNGEERAKGNILERFSAQQFPDLHSELNLSSLELGDSALYFCASSLRTDYGYTFGSGTRLTVV.

The DNA for the CDR3 is TGTGCCAGCAGCTTAACCCTTGTACAGGGTAACACTGAAGCTTTCTTT. Translated: CASSLTLVQGNTEAFF. This rearrangement joins TRBV7-9 to TRBJ1-1; possibly TRBD1 for D (6 bases). With 2 bases removed from V and 2 bases from J, the gap between germline ends came to 15 bases. This CDR3 is 16 amino acids long. From germline, CDR1 is SEHNR and CDR2 FQNEAQ (reference sequence). Filled out from reference TRBV7-9 and TRBJ1-1, the complete variable domain reads DTGVSQNPRHKITKRGQNVTFRCDPISEHNRLYWYRQTLGQGPEFLTYFQNEAQLEKSRLLSDRFSAERPKGSFSTLEIQRTEQGDSAMYLCASSLTLVQGNTEAFFGQGTRLTVV.

The V call is TRBV11-2, the J call TRBJ1-1, with D unclear. Germline CDR1 SGHAT, CDR2 FQNNGV. The V end lost 2 bases, the J end lost 6 bases, and 19 bases lay between the germline ends. There are 16 residues in the CDR3. CDR3 residues: CASSLIWTGSVAEAFF. The CDR3 DNA sequence: TGTGCCAGCAGCTTAATTTGGACGGGGTCGGTGGCTGAAGCTTTCTTT.

To note about this clone: The same CDR3 is also encoded by other DNA sequences in this sample. The chain has TRBV20-1 and TRBJ1-1, with a weak D call TRBD1 (6 bases). V lost 6 bases and J lost 4, with 9 bases in between. Germline values: CDR1 DFQATT, CDR2 SNEGSKA (reference sequence). This CDR3 contains 11 residues. CDR3 sequence (DNA): TGCAGTGCGGGCAGGGGCACTGAAGCTTTCTTT. Its translation is CSAGRGTEAFF.

This clone was seen once. The J gene is TRBJ2-5, the V gene TRBV2; TRBD2 matches at 10 bases. The CDR3 consists of 13 residues. The germline V gene has CDR1 SNHLY and CDR2 FYNNEI. The ends lost 5 bases at V and 7 bases at J; junction bases unmatched: 4. CDR3 nucleotide sequence: TGTGCCAGCAGTCAGCGGGAGGGCGGGACCCAGTACTTC. This gives the protein CASSQREGGTQYF.

CDR3 residues: CASSDDRGIVRDTEAFF. For the CDR3, the DNA is TGTGCCAGCAGTGATGACAGGGGAATAGTTCGGGACACTGAAGCTTTCTTT. V is TRBV6-1 and J is TRBJ1-1; 8 bases are a match to TRBD1. With 3 bases clipped from V and 3 bases from J, the junction kept 12 bases outside the gene matches. Germline lookup yields CDR1 MNHNS and CDR2 SASEGT. The CDR3 length is 17 residues.

This chain connects TRBV6-6 to TRBJ2-3; 9 bases align to TRBD2. Trimming at V came to 2 bases and at J to 2 bases, leaving 2 bases not matched to a gene. Germline CDR1 and CDR2: MNHNY and SVGAGI (reference sequence). The CDR3 contains 15 residues. CDR3 region: CASSYVAGDTDTQYF. CDR3 DNA sequence: TGTGCCAGCAGTTACGTAGCGGGAGACACAGATACGCAGTATTTT.

The chain links TRBV10-2 to TRBJ2-7, with 7 bases aligning to TRBD1. There are 15 residues in the CDR3. Losses at the gene ends were 5 bases for V and 7 bases for J; bases not matched to a gene: 14. Germline V gives CDR1 WSHSY, CDR2 SAAADI. The CDR3 here is CASSPIRTGLDEQYF. In nucleotides, the CDR3 is TGCGCCAGCAGTCCGATCCGGACAGGTTTAGATGAGCAGTACTTC.

The chain combines TRBV12-5 with TRBJ1-1; 9 bases map to TRBD1. CDR3 length: 17 residues. The germline V gene has CDR1 LGHNT and CDR2 FRNRAP. The V and J ends lost 5 bases and 0 bases, in that order; junction bases with no gene match: 10. The CDR3 loop is CASGRPGTGNMNTEAFF. The CDR3 DNA reads TGTGCTAGTGGTCGACCCGGGACAGGGAACATGAACACTGAAGCTTTCTTT.

With respect to this clone: The identical CDR3 is also encoded by other nucleotide sequences in the sample. The J gene is TRBJ2-2, the V gene TRBV16; D is unclear. Germline-derived CDR1 and CDR2 are KGHSY and FQNENV. V shed 0 bases and J shed 7 bases, with 6 bases lying between them. This CDR3 has 13 amino acids. DNA of the CDR3: TGTGCCAGCAGCCAATCTTCAGGCGGGGAGCTGTTTTTT. This gives the protein CASSQSSGGELFF.

The V call is TRBV5-1, the J call TRBJ2-1; unclear D gene. Trimming pared 0 bases from V and 5 bases from J, leaving 12 bases between. This CDR3 has 15 amino acids. Germline values: CDR1 SGHRS, CDR2 YFSETQ. Here the CDR3 reads CASSLAVHANNEQFF. CDR3 coding DNA: TGCGCCAGCAGCTTGGCGGTGCACGCAAACAATGAGCAGTTCTTC.

The chain has TRBV30 and TRBJ1-1; 7 bases fit TRBD1. V lost 3 bases, J lost 8 bases, and 3 bases stayed unmatched. The germline V gene encodes CDR1 GTSNPN and CDR2 SVGIG (reference sequence). This CDR3 spans 11 amino acids. The CDR3 bases are TGTGCCTGGAGGGTGGGACAGGAAGCTTTCTTT. This encodes CAWRVGQEAFF.

This clone appeared a single time. The rearrangement joins TRBV4-3 to TRBJ1-2, with a weak D call TRBD1 (6 bases). The ends were cut back, 0 bases at V and 6 bases at J, with 17 bases in the middle. Germline CDR1 is LGHNA and CDR2 is YSLEER. This CDR3 has 16 residues. CDR3 sequence (DNA): TGCGCCAGCAGCCAAGATTGGTTAGGGGCAGGGGATGGCTACACCTTC. Translated, it gives CASSQDWLGAGDGYTF.

The rearrangement links TRBV6-5 to TRBJ2-3; TRBD2 agrees at 13 bases. Trimming took 0 bases from V and 4 from J; bases not matched to a gene: 1. The CDR3 length is 16 residues. Germline V CDR1 and CDR2: MNHEY, SVGAGI. CDR3 protein: CASSYSLAGGADTQYF. CDR3 in DNA: TGTGCCAGCAGTTACTCACTAGCGGGAGGGGCAGATACGCAGTATTTT.

J is TRBJ1-2 and V is TRBV18; TRBD1 might be the D (6 bases). From germline, CDR1 is KGHSH and CDR2 LQKENI. The CDR3 has 14 amino acids. Trimming took off 6 bases at V and 7 bases at J, with 18 bases between the two ends. CDR3 coding DNA: TGTGCCAGCTCGCGGGCGGACAGCGCCTCTGGCTACACCTTC. Translation: CASSRADSASGYTF.

The chain couples TRBV27 to TRBJ1-2; 8 positions match TRBD1. Trimming took 2 bases from V and 0 from J; bases not matched to a gene: 2. CDR3 size: 15 residues. Germline V CDR1 and CDR2: MNHEY, SMNVEV (reference sequence). CDR3 nucleotides: TGTGCCAGCAGTTTACAGGGGGCCCCTAACTATGGCTACACCTTC. Translating gives CASSLQGAPNYGYTF.

The chain carries TRBV7-2 and TRBJ1-1; a possible D gene is TRBD1 (6 bases). The germline V gene encodes CDR1 SGHTA and CDR2 FQGNSA. The V gene lost 4 bases and the J gene lost 6 bases, with 21 bases spanning the gap. CDR3 length: 16 amino acids. CDR3 sequence: CASSSPGAIKQSEAFF. The CDR3, as DNA: TGTGCCAGCAGCTCCCCAGGGGCGATAAAGCAATCTGAAGCTTTCTTT.

The chain uses TRBV27 and TRBJ1-1; 11 bases agree with TRBD1. Trimming removed 4 bases from V and 6 bases from J; junction bases left unmatched: 4. Germline V gene sequence: CDR1 MNHEY, CDR2 SMNVEV (reference sequence). This CDR3 is built from 14 residues. CDR3 sequence (DNA): TGTGCCAGCAGTTCCGGGACAGGGGGGCCTGAAGCTTTCTTT. Its translation is CASSSGTGGPEAFF.

This clone has just one count. The chain carries TRBV7-7 and TRBJ2-5; the match to TRBD2 covers 7 bases. Germline loops: CDR1 SSHAT, CDR2 FNYEAQ (reference sequence). The CDR3 contains 14 residues. The ends lost 5 bases at V and 2 bases at J; junction bases unmatched: 5. The CDR3 DNA sequence: TGTGCCAGCAGCCCGGGACTATCTCAAGAGACCCAGTACTTC. This translates into CASSPGLSQETQYF.

The chain carries TRBV10-3 and TRBJ2-5; the match to TRBD2 covers 11 bases. J gave up 5 bases and V 6 bases, and 5 bases lay outside the gene matches. The CDR3 is 14 amino acids. CDR1 ENHRY and CDR2 SYGVKD come from the germline V gene. The CDR3 sequence is CAIRTGTSGETQYF. CDR3 bases: TGTGCCATCAGGACCGGGACTAGCGGCGAGACCCAGTACTTC.

Here the CDR3 reads CASSQAEGYREGYTF. CDR3 nucleotide sequence: TGCGCCAGCAGCCAAGCGGAGGGATATAGGGAGGGCTACACCTTC. The chain is built from TRBV4-1 and TRBJ1-2; no clear D. V lost 1 base, J lost 8 bases, and 17 bases lay in between. Looked up from germline, CDR1 is MGHRA and CDR2 is YSYEKL. The CDR3 contains 15 residues.

The DNA for the CDR3 is TGTGCCTGGAGTGGGGGCGGCTCCTCTGGAAACACCATATATTTT. As protein: CAWSGGGSSGNTIYF. This chain joins TRBV30 and TRBJ1-3; tentatively, D is TRBD1 (5 bases). CDR1 and CDR2 (germline): GTSNPN, SVGIG (reference sequence). V lost 1 base and J 0 bases, leaving 10 bases between the germline ends. The CDR3 extends over 15 amino acids. The complete variable domain, with remaining parts taken from reference TRBV30 and TRBJ1-3, reads SQTIHQWPATLVQPVGSPLSLECTVEGTSNPNLYWYRQAAGRGLQLLFYSVGIGQISSEVPQNLSASRPQDRQFILSSKKLLLSDSGFYLCAWSGGGSSGNTIYFGEGSWLTVV.